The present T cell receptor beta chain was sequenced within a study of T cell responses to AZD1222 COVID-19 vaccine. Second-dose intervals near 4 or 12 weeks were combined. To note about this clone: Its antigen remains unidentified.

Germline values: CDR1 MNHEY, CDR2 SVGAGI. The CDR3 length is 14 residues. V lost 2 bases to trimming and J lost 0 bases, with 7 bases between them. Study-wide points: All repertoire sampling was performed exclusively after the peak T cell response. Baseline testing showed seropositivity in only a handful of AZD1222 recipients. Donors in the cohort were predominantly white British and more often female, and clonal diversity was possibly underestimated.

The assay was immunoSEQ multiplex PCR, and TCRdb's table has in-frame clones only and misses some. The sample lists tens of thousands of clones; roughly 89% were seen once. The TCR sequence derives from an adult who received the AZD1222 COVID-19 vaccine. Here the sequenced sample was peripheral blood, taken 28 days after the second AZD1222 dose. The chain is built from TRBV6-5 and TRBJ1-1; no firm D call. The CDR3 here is CASSYGRVNTEAFF. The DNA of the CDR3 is TGTGCCAGCAGTTACGGGCGGGTGAACACTGAAGCTTTCTTT.